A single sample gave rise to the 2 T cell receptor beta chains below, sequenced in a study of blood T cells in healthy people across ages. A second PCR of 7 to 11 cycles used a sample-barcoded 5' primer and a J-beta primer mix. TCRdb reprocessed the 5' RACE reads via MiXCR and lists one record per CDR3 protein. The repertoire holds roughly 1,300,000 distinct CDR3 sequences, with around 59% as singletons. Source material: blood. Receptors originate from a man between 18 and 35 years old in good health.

The DNA of the CDR3 is TGTGCCAGCAGCGCAAAAGTGGGTGAAGCTTTCTTT. Translating gives CASSAKVGEAFF. The genes are TRBV7-9 and TRBJ1-1, with D hard to call. Trimming took off 5 bases at V and 7 bases at J, with 11 bases between the two ends. The CDR3 spans 12 residues. Germline V gene data show CDR1 as SEHNR and CDR2 as FQNEAQ (reference sequence).

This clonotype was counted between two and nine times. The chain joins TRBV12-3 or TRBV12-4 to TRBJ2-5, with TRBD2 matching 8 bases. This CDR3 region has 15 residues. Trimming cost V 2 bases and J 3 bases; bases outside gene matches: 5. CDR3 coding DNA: TGTGCCAGCAGTTTAAGCGGGAGATGGGAAGAGACCCAGTACTTC. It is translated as CASSLSGRWEETQYF.